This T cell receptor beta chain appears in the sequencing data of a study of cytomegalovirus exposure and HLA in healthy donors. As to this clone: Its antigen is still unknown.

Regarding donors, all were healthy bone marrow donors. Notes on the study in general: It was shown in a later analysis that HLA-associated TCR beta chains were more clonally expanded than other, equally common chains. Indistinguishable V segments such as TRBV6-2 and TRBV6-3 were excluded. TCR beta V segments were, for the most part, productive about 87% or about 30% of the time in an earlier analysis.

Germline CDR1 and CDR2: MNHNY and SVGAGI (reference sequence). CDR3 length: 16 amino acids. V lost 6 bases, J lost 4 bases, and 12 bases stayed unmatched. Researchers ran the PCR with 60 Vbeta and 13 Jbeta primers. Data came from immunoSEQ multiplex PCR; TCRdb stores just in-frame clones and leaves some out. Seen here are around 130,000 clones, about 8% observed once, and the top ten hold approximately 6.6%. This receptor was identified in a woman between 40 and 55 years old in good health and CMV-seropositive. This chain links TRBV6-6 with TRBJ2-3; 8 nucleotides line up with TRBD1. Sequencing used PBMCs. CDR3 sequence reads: CASSPSRGRISDTQYF. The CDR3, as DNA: TGTGCCAGCAGCCCTAGCAGGGGGCGGATCTCAGATACGCAGTATTTT.